The 14 T cell receptor beta chains below were found in one sample sequenced in a study of circulating and synovial CD4+ cells in juvenile arthritis. Using immunoSEQ multiplex PCR, the repertoire was profiled, and TCRdb retains in-frame clones only, with some absent. The sample records more than 13,000 clones, around four fifths being singletons. Sequencing used CD4+ T cells from synovial fluid. All receptors derive from a human patient with juvenile idiopathic arthritis. Some clones in this sample may be carry-over from other donors' samples.

A single count supports this clone. V usage is TRBV5-1 and J usage is TRBJ2-7, with D perhaps matching TRBD1 (8 bases). This CDR3 is built from 17 residues. Trimming removed 0 bases from V and 3 bases from J, with 19 bases in between. Germline V gene lookup returns CDR1 SGHRS and CDR2 YFSETQ. CDR3 nucleotides: TGCGCCAGCAGCTTGGCGCCCGGACAGGGAGGGTACTACGAGCAGTACTTC. Protein product: CASSLAPGQGGYYEQYF.

As regards this clone: Its ends do not fully match the called genes, so a read error is possible. The chain has TRBV6-6 and TRBJ1-1; D gene uncertain. Germline CDR1 and CDR2: MNHNY and SVGAGI (reference sequence). This CDR3 has 13 amino acids. CDR3 residues: CASSHSQKVEAFF. CDR3 DNA sequence: TGTGCCAGCAGTCACTCACAGAAAGTTGAAGCTTTCTTT.

CDR3 sequence: CASSLGLLQGNEQYF. The CDR3 DNA reads TGCGCCAGCAGCTTGGGACTATTACAGGGAAACGAGCAGTACTTC. V usage is TRBV5-1 and J usage is TRBJ2-7; maybe TRBD1 (6 bases). Germline CDR1 reads SGHRS; CDR2 reads YFSETQ. Trimming took off 0 bases at V and 5 bases at J, with 15 bases between the two ends. CDR3 length equals 15 residues.

This chain joins TRBV29-1 and TRBJ1-2, with 9 bases fitting TRBD1. The junction had 13 bases not matched to a gene; V was cut back by 8 bases and J by 6 bases. Germline V gene lookup returns CDR1 SQVTM and CDR2 ANQGSEA. The CDR3 sequence is 14 residues long. CDR3 DNA sequence: TGCAGCACTGACCCCGGGACAGGGTTCGATGGCTACACCTTC. It yields the protein CSTDPGTGFDGYTF.

Here the CDR3 reads CASSQDQGAGNEQYF. CDR3 DNA sequence: TGCGCCAGCAGCCAAGATCAGGGGGCCGGTAACGAGCAGTACTTC. This chain joins TRBV4-1 and TRBJ2-7; TRBD1 matches at 8 bases. CDR3 length: 15 amino acids. The J segment lost 5 bases and the V segment lost 0 bases, leaving 6 bases of the junction unmatched. Germline V gene lookup returns CDR1 MGHRA and CDR2 YSYEKL.

Comment on this clone: An end of the junction does not agree with germline; a read error may underlie this. Other DNA sequences from this sample encode an identical CDR3 as well. The CDR3 protein is CASSQVLYSFNSPLHF. CDR3 sequence (DNA): TGCGCCAGCAGCCAAGTTTTGTACAGTTTTAATTCCCCCCTCCACTTT. The chain joins TRBV4-3 to TRBJ1-6, with D hard to call. The CDR3 sequence is 16 residues long. Germline V gives CDR1 LGHNA, CDR2 YSLEER.

This rearrangement joins TRBV6-5 to TRBJ1-1; 7 nucleotides agree with TRBD1. V gave up 4 bases and J gave up 5 bases; unmatched junction bases: 10. CDR1 is MNHEY and CDR2 is SVGAGI in the germline V gene. CDR3 length: 15 residues. CDR3 in amino acids: CASSSDIQGTTEAFF. In DNA, the CDR3 is TGTGCCAGCAGTTCGGATATACAGGGGACTACTGAAGCTTTCTTT.

J is TRBJ2-7 and V is TRBV7-2, with 8 bases that match TRBD1. Germline V gene lookup returns CDR1 SGHTA and CDR2 FQGNSA. After removal of 4 bases from V and 5 bases from J, the junction contained 13 bases not matched to a gene. This CDR3 is built from 16 residues. The CDR3 region has the DNA TGTGCCAGCAGCTCCCAAGCGACAGGGGATGGGGACGAGCAGTACTTC. This codes for CASSSQATGDGDEQYF. Together with reference TRBV7-2 and TRBJ2-7, the CDR3 gives the full variable domain: GAGVSQSPSNKVTEKGKDVELRCDPISGHTALYWYRQSLGQGLEFLIYFQGNSAPDKSGLPSDRFSAERTGGSVSTLTIQRTQQEDSAVYLCASSSQATGDGDEQYFGPGTRLTVT.

The chain combines TRBV12-5 with TRBJ1-5, with TRBD1 matching over 7 bases. This CDR3 contains 13 residues. The trim removed 6 bases at V and 7 bases at J, leaving 6 bases unmatched. Germline loops: CDR1 LGHNT, CDR2 FRNRAP. The CDR3 DNA sequence: TGTGCTAGTGGCACAGGGGAATGGCAGCCCCAGCATTTT. As protein: CASGTGEWQPQHF.

This chain links TRBV2 with TRBJ1-4, with a possible D match to TRBD1 (6 bases). The CDR3 loop spans 15 amino acids. Germline values: CDR1 SNHLY, CDR2 FYNNEI. The V and J ends lost 6 bases and 0 bases respectively, with 11 bases between them. The CDR3 DNA is TGTGCCAGCAGAGCCCGGACAGCAACTAATGAAAAACTGTTTTTT. Amino acid sequence: CASRARTATNEKLFF. Complete variable domain (other parts from reference TRBV2 and TRBJ1-4): EPEVTQTPSHQVTQMGQEVILRCVPISNHLYFYWYRQILGQKVEFLVSFYNNEISEKSEIFDDQFSVERPDGSNFTLKIRSTKLEDSAMYFCASRARTATNEKLFFGSGTQLSVL.

This chain connects TRBV6-5 to TRBJ2-1; TRBD1 agrees at 7 bases. CDR3 size: 13 residues. Trimming cost V 0 bases and J 9 bases; bases outside gene matches: 2. Looked up from germline, CDR1 is MNHEY and CDR2 is SVGAGI. CDR3 sequence reads: CASSYSQGFEQFF. The CDR3 coding sequence is TGTGCCAGCAGTTACTCACAGGGGTTTGAGCAGTTCTTC.

This clone was observed a few times. The gene calls are TRBV4-2 and TRBJ1-1; a possible D gene is TRBD1 (5 bases). The CDR3 consists of 15 residues. Deletions cut 0 bases from V and 7 bases from J, with 15 bases between. CDR1 and CDR2 (germline): LGHNA, YNFKEQ. CDR3 in amino acids: CASSQEGRQGIEAFF. CDR3 sequence (DNA): TGTGCCAGCAGCCAAGAGGGTAGGCAGGGAATTGAAGCTTTCTTT.

The chain joins TRBV4-3 to TRBJ1-5, with a weak D call TRBD1 (5 bases). The CDR3 has 17 residues. The V end was cut by 1 base, the J end by 6 bases, with 19 bases between. Germline CDR1 is LGHNA and CDR2 is YSLEER. Written as DNA, the CDR3 is TGCGCCAGCAGCCAAGCGTGGGTTAGGGGACTTATTCAGCCCCAGCATTTT. Translated, it gives CASSQAWVRGLIQPQHF.

This chain links TRBV6-5 with TRBJ2-1; 7 bases fit TRBD1. The V and J ends lost 0 bases and 5 bases, in that order; junction bases with no gene match: 4. CDR3 length equals 15 residues. Germline values: CDR1 MNHEY, CDR2 SVGAGI. The CDR3 region is CASSYSGQANNEQFF. Written as DNA, the CDR3 is TGTGCCAGCAGTTACTCCGGACAGGCGAACAATGAGCAGTTCTTC.